A selection of T cell receptor beta chains follows, all from one sample in a study of Tregs in tolerant kidney transplant recipients. Using immunoSEQ multiplex PCR, the repertoire was profiled, and TCRdb retains in-frame clones only, with some absent. Counted here are 110,000 or so clones, about 90% occurring once; the ten biggest clones make up around 0.58%. Source material: CD4+ T cells from blood. These receptors were collected from a human donor in good health. Both conserved end residues are trimmed from each CDR3. The order of the fields is V gene, J gene, clone size, CDR3 protein. Not every row has a clone size; where given, it reads once, few, many or a size class.

V gene: TRBV25-1; J gene: TRBJ2-7; clone size: NA; CDR3 protein: ASSDRSYEQY
V gene: TRBV7-9; J gene: TRBJ2-7; clone size: NA; CDR3 protein: ASSRTGDEQY
V gene: TRBV11-2; J gene: TRBJ2-7; clone size: NA; CDR3 protein: ASSLNRGYEQY
V gene: TRBV7-9; J gene: TRBJ1-5; clone size: NA; CDR3 protein: ASAQGAYQPQH
V gene: TRBV12-5; J gene: TRBJ2-7; clone size: NA; CDR3 protein: ASGLVPLAGESYEQY
V gene: TRBV6-5; J gene: TRBJ2-7; clone size: NA; CDR3 protein: ASRPSRTGPYEQY
V gene: TRBV5-1; J gene: TRBJ2-3; clone size: once; CDR3 protein: ASSLSGGRDTQY
V gene: TRBV27; J gene: TRBJ1-5; clone size: NA; CDR3 protein: ASRPSTGGNQPQH
V gene: TRBV10-1; J gene: TRBJ2-1; clone size: NA; CDR3 protein: ASSEHRNSYNEQF
V gene: TRBV18; J gene: TRBJ1-5; clone size: NA; CDR3 protein: ASSAGGSSNQPQH
V gene: TRBV2; J gene: TRBJ1-5; clone size: few; CDR3 protein: ASSEALGRNQPQH
V gene: TRBV15; J gene: TRBJ2-2; clone size: NA; CDR3 protein: ATSRDRGGANTGELF
V gene: TRBV5-4; J gene: TRBJ2-1; clone size: once; CDR3 protein: ASSLTSGEGNEQF
V gene: TRBV11-2; J gene: TRBJ1-4; clone size: NA; CDR3 protein: ASSPRQDNEKLF
V gene: TRBV2; J gene: TRBJ1-5; clone size: NA; CDR3 protein: ASSEARGGNQPQH
V gene: TRBV7-2; J gene: TRBJ1-3; clone size: NA; CDR3 protein: ASSPEGGGRGNTIY
V gene: TRBV7-9; J gene: TRBJ1-2; clone size: NA; CDR3 protein: ASSMGGSYGYT
V gene: TRBV9; J gene: TRBJ1-5; clone size: few; CDR3 protein: ASSVTGQQEPQH
V gene: TRBV5-4; J gene: TRBJ2-3; clone size: NA; CDR3 protein: ASSLRISGGTDTQY
V gene: TRBV21-1; J gene: TRBJ1-1; clone size: once; CDR3 protein: ASSGKGSGGRSERDTEAF
V gene: TRBV7-9; J gene: TRBJ1-1; clone size: NA; CDR3 protein: ASSLGFQAF
V gene: TRBV6-6; J gene: TRBJ2-5; clone size: NA; CDR3 protein: ASTKGGAGGQETQY
V gene: TRBV15; J gene: TRBJ1-3; clone size: NA; CDR3 protein: ATSGRINSGNTIY
V gene: TRBV11-2; J gene: TRBJ2-3; clone size: NA; CDR3 protein: ASSSLSDTQY
V gene: TRBV6-5; J gene: TRBJ1-5; clone size: once; CDR3 protein: ASSYGGAQPQH
V gene: TRBV6-1; J gene: TRBJ1-1; clone size: NA; CDR3 protein: ASSDARTGGKAEAF
V gene: TRBV30; J gene: TRBJ2-7; clone size: once; CDR3 protein: AWSPRGGEQY
V gene: TRBV18; J gene: TRBJ2-3; clone size: NA; CDR3 protein: ASSPRSGRELTDTQY
V gene: TRBV5-5; J gene: TRBJ2-5; clone size: once; CDR3 protein: ASSSGTGVSGETQY
V gene: TRBV30; J gene: TRBJ2-2; clone size: NA; CDR3 protein: VLRRGVANTGELF
V gene: TRBV12-5; J gene: TRBJ1-1; clone size: NA; CDR3 protein: ASGLHTGGAWHTEAF
V gene: TRBV5-1; J gene: TRBJ1-2; clone size: NA; CDR3 protein: ASSDTGGSYGYT
V gene: TRBV19; J gene: TRBJ1-6; clone size: NA; CDR3 protein: ASSQQSYNSPLH
V gene: TRBV7-2; J gene: TRBJ2-3; clone size: once; CDR3 protein: ASSLSGGRDTQY
V gene: TRBV15; J gene: TRBJ2-2; clone size: NA; CDR3 protein: ATSREIVGGGPGGELF
V gene: TRBV5-8; J gene: TRBJ1-5; clone size: NA; CDR3 protein: ASSLGGVPDQPQH
V gene: TRBV5-6; J gene: TRBJ1-2; clone size: NA; CDR3 protein: ASSPAPASNGYT
V gene: TRBV7-2; J gene: TRBJ2-1; clone size: NA; CDR3 protein: ASSTTSGGAFGEQF
V gene: TRBV27; J gene: TRBJ1-2; clone size: NA; CDR3 protein: ASTTTRGRANYGYT
V gene: TRBV6-1; J gene: TRBJ1-2; clone size: few; CDR3 protein: ATLIDSNYGYT
V gene: TRBV30; J gene: TRBJ2-7; clone size: NA; CDR3 protein: AYSTRGTGGREQY